One and the same sample provided the 5 T cell receptor beta chains below, sequenced in a study of blood T cell repertoires in COVID-19. Assay: immunoSEQ multiplex PCR; the TCRdb copy retains only in-frame clones and omits some. The sample includes about 200,000 clones, about 86% of them seen just once. The sample consisted of peripheral blood. All receptors come from a man aged 55 to 69 who had recovered from COVID-19.

The chain combines TRBV27 with TRBJ1-2, with TRBD1 as a possible D gene (5 bases). The CDR3 contains 15 residues. Germline values: CDR1 MNHEY, CDR2 SMNVEV (reference sequence). V dropped 5 bases and J dropped 2 bases, with 15 bases sitting between them. CDR3 region: CASSRLGAGNYGYTF. The DNA for the CDR3 is TGTGCCAGCAGTAGGCTAGGGGCGGGAAACTATGGCTACACCTTC.

The CDR3 nucleotides are TGTGCCAGCAGCCATTTCCAGGGCTCTAGCACAGATACGCAGTATTTT. Translation: CASSHFQGSSTDTQYF. The V gene is TRBV7-2, the J gene TRBJ2-3; D may be TRBD1 (5 bases). The CDR3 is 16 residues long. The germline CDR1 and CDR2 sequences are SGHTA and FQGNSA. Trimming took off 5 bases at V and 0 bases at J, with 15 bases between the two ends.

This sequence joins TRBV10-3 and TRBJ2-7; the match to TRBD1 covers 10 bases. Germline V gene data show CDR1 as ENHRY and CDR2 as SYGVKD. The length of the CDR3 is 14 residues. After removal of 4 bases from V and 5 bases from J, the junction contained 5 bases not matched to a gene. DNA for the CDR3: TGTGCCATCAGTGTGCCGGGACAGGGGCACGAGCAGTACTTC. Its translation: CAISVPGQGHEQYF.

The rearrangement links TRBV3-1 (or the pseudogene TRBV3-2) to TRBJ2-6, with D possibly matching TRBD1 (6 bases). Germline CDR1 and CDR2: LGHDT and YNNKEL (reference sequence). This CDR3 spans 16 amino acids. V lost 7 bases and J lost 0, with 13 bases in between. DNA for the CDR3: TGTGCCAGCAATCGGGACACCCCCTCTGGGGCCAACGTCCTGACTTTC. Protein product: CASNRDTPSGANVLTF.

This clone has only one observation. This chain uses TRBV11-2 with TRBJ1-2; 7 bases match TRBD1. Germline V CDR1 and CDR2: SGHAT, FQNNGV. V dropped 0 bases and J dropped 4; count of bases not matched to a gene: 5. CDR3 length equals 15 residues. CDR3 DNA sequence: TGTGCCAGCAGCTTAGATTCAGGGGGAAGCTATGGCTACACCTTC. Residues: CASSLDSGGSYGYTF. The variable domain in full, with the rest retrieved from reference TRBV11-2 and TRBJ1-2, is EAGVAQSPRYKIIEKRQSVAFWCNPISGHATLYWYQQILGQGPKLLIQFQNNGVVDDSQLPKDRFSAERLKGVDSTLKIQPAKLEDSAVYLCASSLDSGGSYGYTFGSGTRLTVV.